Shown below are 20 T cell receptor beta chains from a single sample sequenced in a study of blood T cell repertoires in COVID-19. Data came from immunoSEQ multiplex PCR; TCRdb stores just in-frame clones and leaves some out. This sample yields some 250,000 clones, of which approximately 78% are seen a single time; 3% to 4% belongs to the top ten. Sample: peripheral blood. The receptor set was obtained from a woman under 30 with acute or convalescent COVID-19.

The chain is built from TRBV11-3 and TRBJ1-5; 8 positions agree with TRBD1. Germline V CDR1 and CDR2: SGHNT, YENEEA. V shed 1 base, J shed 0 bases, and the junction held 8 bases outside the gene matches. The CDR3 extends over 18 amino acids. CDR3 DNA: TGTGCCAGCAGCTTAGCCCCCGGACAGGGCGGTAGCAATCAGCCCCAGCATTTT. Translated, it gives CASSLAPGQGGSNQPQHF.

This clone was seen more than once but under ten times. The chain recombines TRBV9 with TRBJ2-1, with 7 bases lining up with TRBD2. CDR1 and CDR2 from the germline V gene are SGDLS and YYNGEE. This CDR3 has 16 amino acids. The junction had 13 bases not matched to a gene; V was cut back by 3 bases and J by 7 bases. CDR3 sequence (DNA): TGTGCCAGCAGCGGGGGTGGACTAGTCCGAATTAATGAGCAGTTCTTC. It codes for CASSGGGLVRINEQFF.

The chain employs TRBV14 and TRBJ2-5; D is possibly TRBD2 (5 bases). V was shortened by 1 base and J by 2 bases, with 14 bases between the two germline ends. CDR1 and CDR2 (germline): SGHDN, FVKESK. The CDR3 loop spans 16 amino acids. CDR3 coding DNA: TGTGCCAGCAGCCAAGGAGCTTCCACGGGACAAGAGACCCAGTACTTC. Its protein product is CASSQGASTGQETQYF.

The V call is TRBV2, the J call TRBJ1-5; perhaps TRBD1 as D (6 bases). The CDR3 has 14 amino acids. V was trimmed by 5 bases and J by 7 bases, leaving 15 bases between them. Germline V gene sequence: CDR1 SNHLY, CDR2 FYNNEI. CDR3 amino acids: CASSQTGRLQPQHF. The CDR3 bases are TGTGCCAGCAGTCAAACAGGGAGATTACAGCCCCAGCATTTT.

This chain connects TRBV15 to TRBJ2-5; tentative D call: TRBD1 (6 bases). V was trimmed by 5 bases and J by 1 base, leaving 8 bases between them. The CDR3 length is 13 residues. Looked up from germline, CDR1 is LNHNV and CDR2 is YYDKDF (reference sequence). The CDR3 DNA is TGTGCCACCAGCCGACAGGTCCAAGAGACCCAGTACTTC. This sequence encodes CATSRQVQETQYF.

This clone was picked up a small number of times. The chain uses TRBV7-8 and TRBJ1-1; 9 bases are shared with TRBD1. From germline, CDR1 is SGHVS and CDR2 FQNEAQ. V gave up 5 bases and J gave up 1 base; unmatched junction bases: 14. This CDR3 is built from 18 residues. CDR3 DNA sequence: TGTGCCAGCAGCCCGCGGAGGGACAGGGATATAACGAACACTGAAGCTTTCTTT. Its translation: CASSPRRDRDITNTEAFF.

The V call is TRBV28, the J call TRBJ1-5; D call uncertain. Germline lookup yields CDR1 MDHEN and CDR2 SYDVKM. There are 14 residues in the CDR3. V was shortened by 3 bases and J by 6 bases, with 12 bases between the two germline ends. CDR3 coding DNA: TGTGCCAGCAGTTTTGGGTTGTCGGGTCAGCCCCAGCATTTT. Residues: CASSFGLSGQPQHF.

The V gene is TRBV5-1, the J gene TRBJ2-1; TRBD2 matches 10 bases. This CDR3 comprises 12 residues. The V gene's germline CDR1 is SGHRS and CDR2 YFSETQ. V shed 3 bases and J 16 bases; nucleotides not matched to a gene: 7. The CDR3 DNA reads TGCGCCAGCAGCTCAACTAGCGGGAAGGACTTCTTC. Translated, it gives CASSSTSGKDFF.

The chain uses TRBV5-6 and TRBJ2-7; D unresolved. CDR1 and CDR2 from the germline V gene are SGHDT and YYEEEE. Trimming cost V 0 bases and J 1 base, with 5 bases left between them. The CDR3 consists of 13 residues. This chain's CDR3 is CASSLAASYEQYF. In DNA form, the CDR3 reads TGTGCCAGCAGCTTGGCAGCGTCCTACGAGCAGTACTTC.

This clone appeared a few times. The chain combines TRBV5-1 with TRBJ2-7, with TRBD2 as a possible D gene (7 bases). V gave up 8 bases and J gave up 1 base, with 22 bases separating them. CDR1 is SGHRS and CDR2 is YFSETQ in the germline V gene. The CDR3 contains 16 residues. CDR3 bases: TGCGCCAGTACTAGCGAACCGGGGGACATTTCCTACGAGCAGTACTTC. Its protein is CASTSEPGDISYEQYF.

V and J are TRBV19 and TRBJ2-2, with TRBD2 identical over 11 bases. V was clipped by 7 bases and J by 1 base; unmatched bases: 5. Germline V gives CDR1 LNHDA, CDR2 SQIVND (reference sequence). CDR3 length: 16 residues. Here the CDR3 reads CASMVTSGKNTGELFF. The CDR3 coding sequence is TGTGCCAGTATGGTGACTAGCGGGAAGAACACCGGGGAGCTGTTTTTT.

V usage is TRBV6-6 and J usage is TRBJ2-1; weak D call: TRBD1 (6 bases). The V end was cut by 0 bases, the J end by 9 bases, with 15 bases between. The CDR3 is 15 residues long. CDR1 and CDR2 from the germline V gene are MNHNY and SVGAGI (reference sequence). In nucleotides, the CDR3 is TGTGCCAGCAGTTACTCGCCCCGGGCAGGGGCTGAGCAGTTCTTC. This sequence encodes CASSYSPRAGAEQFF.

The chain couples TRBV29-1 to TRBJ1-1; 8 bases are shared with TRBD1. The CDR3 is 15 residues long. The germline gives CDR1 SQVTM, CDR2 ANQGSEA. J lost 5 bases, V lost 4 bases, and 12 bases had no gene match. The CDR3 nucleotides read TGCAGCGTTGTAAAATGGACAGGGATGGGGACTGAAGCTTTCTTT. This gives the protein CSVVKWTGMGTEAFF.

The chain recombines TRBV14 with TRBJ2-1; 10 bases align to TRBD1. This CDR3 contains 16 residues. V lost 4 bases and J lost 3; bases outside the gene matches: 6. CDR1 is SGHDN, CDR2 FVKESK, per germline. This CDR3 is CASSLGRTGGYNEQFF. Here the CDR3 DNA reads TGTGCCAGCAGCCTCGGTCGGACAGGGGGCTACAATGAGCAGTTCTTC.

The DNA of the CDR3 is TGTGCCAGCAGTTATTCTGGGGCATGGTCCTACGAGCAGTACTTC. Its protein product is CASSYSGAWSYEQYF. The chain carries TRBV6-6 and TRBJ2-7; maybe TRBD1 (5 bases). Deletions cut 3 bases from V and 1 base from J, with 13 bases between. The CDR3 spans 15 residues. CDR1 and CDR2 (germline): MNHNY, SVGAGI (reference sequence).

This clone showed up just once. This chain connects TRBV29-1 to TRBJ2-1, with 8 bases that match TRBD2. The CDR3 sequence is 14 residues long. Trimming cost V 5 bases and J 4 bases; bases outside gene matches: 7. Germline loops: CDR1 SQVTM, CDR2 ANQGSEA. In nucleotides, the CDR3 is TGCAGCGTTCTAGGACTAGCTACTTACAATGAGCAGTTCTTC. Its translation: CSVLGLATYNEQFF.

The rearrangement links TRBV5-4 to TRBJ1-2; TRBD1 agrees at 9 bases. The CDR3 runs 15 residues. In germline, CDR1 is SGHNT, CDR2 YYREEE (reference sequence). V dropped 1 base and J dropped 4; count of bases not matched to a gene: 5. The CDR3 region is CASSLLQGAVYGYTF. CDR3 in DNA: TGTGCCAGCAGCTTGTTACAGGGGGCCGTCTATGGCTACACCTTC.

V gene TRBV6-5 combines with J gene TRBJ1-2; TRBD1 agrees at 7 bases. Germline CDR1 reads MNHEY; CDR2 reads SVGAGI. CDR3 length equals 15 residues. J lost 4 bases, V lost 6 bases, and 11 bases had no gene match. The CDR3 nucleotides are TGTGCCAGCAGCTACGACAGGGTCTCGGTCTATGGCTACACCTTC. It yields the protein CASSYDRVSVYGYTF.

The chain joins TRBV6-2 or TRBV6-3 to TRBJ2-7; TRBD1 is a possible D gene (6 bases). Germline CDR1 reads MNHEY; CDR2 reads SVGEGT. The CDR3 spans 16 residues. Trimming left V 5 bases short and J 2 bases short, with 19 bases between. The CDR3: CASSAPGTPSPYEQYF. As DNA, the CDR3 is TGTGCCAGCAGTGCACCCGGGACACCGTCACCCTACGAGCAGTACTTC.

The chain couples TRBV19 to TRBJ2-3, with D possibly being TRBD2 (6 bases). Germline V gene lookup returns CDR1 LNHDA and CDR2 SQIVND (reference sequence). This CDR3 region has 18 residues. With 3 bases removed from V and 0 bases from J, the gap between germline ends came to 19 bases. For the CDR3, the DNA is TGTGCCAGTAGTATCGGTCTTATCGGGAGTTCAAGCACAGATACGCAGTATTTT. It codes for CASSIGLIGSSSTDTQYF. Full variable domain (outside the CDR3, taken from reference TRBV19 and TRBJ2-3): DGGITQSPKYLFRKEGQNVTLSCEQNLNHDAMYWYRQDPGQGLRLIYYSQIVNDFQKGDIAEGYSVSREKKESFPLTVTSAQKNPTAFYLCASSIGLIGSSSTDTQYFGPGTRLTVL.